The rows below give T cell receptor beta chains drawn from one sample of a study of technical replicates of blood from a few donors. TCRdb's table, derived via immunoSEQ multiplex PCR, lists solely in-frame clones and lacks some. The sample contains around 50,000 clones, around 96% of which appear only once. The sample consisted of T cells isolated from PBMCs. These receptors were obtained from a human donor in good health. CDR3s include the opening cysteine and the closing phenylalanine or tryptophan. Each record gives: CDR3 length, clone size, V gene, J gene, D gene, CDR3 DNA, CDR3 protein. A D gene is named only where the DNA matches it firmly. Some rows have no size entry. The others give once, few or many, or a class for an expanded clone.

13	.	TRBV25-1	TRBJ2-1	.	TGTGCCAGCAGTGATCGGTTATCTACAGGGCAGTTCTTC	CASSDRLSTGQFF
13	.	TRBV29-1	TRBJ1-1	.	TGCAGCGCCTTGCGGGGGGATGAGACTGAAGCTTTCTTT	CSALRGDETEAFF
17	once	TRBV13	TRBJ2-6	.	TGTGCCAGCAGCCCGGGGGGCCCAGAGTCTGGGGCCAACGTCCTGACTTTC	CASSPGGPESGANVLTF
11	.	TRBV28	TRBJ1-2	.	TGTGCCAGCAGTCCCAGGGTAGGCTACACCTTC	CASSPRVGYTF
16	once	TRBV28	TRBJ2-5	.	TGTGCCAGCAGTTTATCGGCAGGGGTGGGGCAAGAGACCCAGTACTTC	CASSLSAGVGQETQYF
14	.	TRBV27	TRBJ1-1	.	TGTGCCAGCAGTTTATCCCCAGGAGGAACTGAAGCTTTCTTT	CASSLSPGGTEAFF
14	.	TRBV14	TRBJ2-7	.	TGTGCCAGCAGCCAAGGGTTGGGAGAATACGAGCAGTACTTC	CASSQGLGEYEQYF
11	.	TRBV27	TRBJ1-1	.	TGTGCCAGCAGTTTAGGAGGGAAAGCTTTCTTT	CASSLGGKAFF
15	.	TRBV18	TRBJ2-3	.	TGTGCCAGCTCACCAGGAAGGCAGGACACAGATACGCAGTATTTT	CASSPGRQDTDTQYF
15	.	TRBV4-1	TRBJ2-5	.	TGCGCCAGCAGCCCGACAGGTTTTTCGGGAGAGACCCAGTACTTC	CASSPTGFSGETQYF
14	.	TRBV5-4	TRBJ2-1	.	TGTGCCAGCAGCTTTGTGGGGCCTTACAATGAGCAGTTCTTC	CASSFVGPYNEQFF
16	.	TRBV7-9	TRBJ2-1	.	TGTGCCAGCAGCTTGACAGGAGTAAAATCCTACAATGAGCAGTTCTTC	CASSLTGVKSYNEQFF
15	.	TRBV7-9	TRBJ1-1	TRBD1	TGTGCCAGCAGCCCGTGGACAGGGAAAAACACTGAAGCTTTCTTT	CASSPWTGKNTEAFF
13	.	TRBV2	TRBJ2-7	.	TGTGCCAGCAGTGAAGCTCGGAGCTACGAGCAGTACTTC	CASSEARSYEQYF
13	.	TRBV6-1	TRBJ2-2	.	TGTGCCAGCAGTGCCCTTAGCATCGGGGAGCTGTTTTTT	CASSALSIGELFF
16	once	TRBV27	TRBJ2-3	.	TGTGCCAGCAGTTTAGGTGTGACAGCAATCACAGATACGCAGTATTTT	CASSLGVTAITDTQYF
12	.	TRBV29-1	TRBJ2-3	.	TGCAGCGTTGACAGGGACACAGATACGCAGTATTTT	CSVDRDTDTQYF
15	.	TRBV4-1	TRBJ2-5	TRBD2	TGCGCCAGCAGCCAAGGACTAGCGGGAGGAGAGACCCAGTACTTC	CASSQGLAGGETQYF
11	.	TRBV6-5	TRBJ2-7	.	TGTGCCAGCAGTTACTCCAGCGAGCAGTACTTC	CASSYSSEQYF
14	.	TRBV10-3	TRBJ2-7	TRBD1	TGTGCCACCCTAGACAGGGGGGATCCCTACGAGCAGTACTTC	CATLDRGDPYEQYF
14	.	TRBV6-6	TRBJ1-5	.	TGTGCCAGCAGACTGCCTAATAGCAATCAGCCCCAGCATTTT	CASRLPNSNQPQHF
11	.	TRBV6-5	TRBJ1-1	.	TGTGCCAGCAGTTCCTACACTGAAGCTTTCTTT	CASSSYTEAFF
16	.	TRBV13	TRBJ2-7	TRBD2	TGTGCCAGCAGGACTAACCAACTAGCGGGAGAGTACGAGCAGTACTTC	CASRTNQLAGEYEQYF
16	.	TRBV15	TRBJ2-1	TRBD2	TGTGCCACCAGCAGAGATACACTAGCGGGAGGCAATGAGCAGTTCTTC	CATSRDTLAGGNEQFF
18	.	TRBV27	TRBJ2-7	TRBD2	TGTGCCAGCAGGCCGATGACAGGGCTAGCGGGAGTACGGTACGAGCAGTACTTC	CASRPMTGLAGVRYEQYF
15	.	TRBV11-3	TRBJ2-7	TRBD2	TGTGCCAGCACCTATCTAGCGGGAGGGTTGTACGAGCAGTACTTC	CASTYLAGGLYEQYF